One sample yielded the 3 T cell receptor beta chains listed below, sequenced in a study of shared clonotypes between healthy human individuals. Method: immunoSEQ multiplex PCR; TCRdb's copy keeps in-frame clones and lacks some. The sample has 1.5 million to 1.9 million clones, 95% to 99% seen once. Sample: naive CD4+ T cells sorted from blood. Subset noted: CD45RA+ positively selected. The receptors originated from a man in his thirties or forties in good health.

The rearrangement links TRBV7-6 to TRBJ2-7, with D unclear. The length of the CDR3 is 15 residues. The V and J ends lost 4 bases and 0 bases respectively, with 13 bases between them. Germline values: CDR1 SGHVS, CDR2 FNYEAQ. The CDR3 loop reads CASSSGGPSSYEQYF. The DNA of the CDR3 is TGTGCCAGCAGCTCCGGCGGCCCGAGCTCCTACGAGCAGTACTTC.

V usage is TRBV6-1 and J usage is TRBJ1-2; D perhaps matches TRBD1 (6 bases). V dropped 3 bases and J dropped 8 bases, with 19 bases sitting between them. The CDR3 consists of 15 residues. Germline CDR1 is MNHNS and CDR2 is SASEGT. The DNA of the CDR3 is TGTGCCAGCAGTGACGAGGCTGGGGGCGCGTACGGCTACACCTTC. Residues: CASSDEAGGAYGYTF.

Comments on this clone: This CDR3 is also generated by other DNA sequences in the sample. The chain uses TRBV19 and TRBJ1-2; no clear D gene. Germline V gene data show CDR1 as LNHDA and CDR2 as SQIVND (reference sequence). This CDR3 has 12 residues. V was shortened by 3 bases and J by 7 bases, with 9 bases between the two germline ends. In DNA form, the CDR3 reads TGTGCCAGTAGTATTAGAGGCGCTGGCTACACCTTC. Its translation: CASSIRGAGYTF.